Shown below are 6 T cell receptor beta chains from a single sample sequenced in a study of T-cell reconstitution after alpha-beta-depleted transplantation in children. Unique molecular identifiers were incorporated into the prepared TCRbeta library. One entry per CDR3 protein, called by TCRdb with MiXCR from the PCR reads. This table has approximately 190,000 distinct CDR3 sequences, around 5.9% appearing once. This sample comprised PBMCs, obtained before TCRalphabeta/CD19-depleted stem cell transplant. Every receptor here comes from a girl under three years old with combined immunodeficiency, due to receive a stem cell transplant.

There are a few counts of this clonotype. The rearrangement links TRBV24-1 to TRBJ2-6, with D unclear. The CDR3 extends over 15 amino acids. The V gene lost 1 base and the J gene lost 3 bases, with 6 bases spanning the gap. The germline gives CDR1 KGHDR, CDR2 SFDVKD. In DNA form, the CDR3 reads TGTGCCACCAGTGATTTATCTGGTGGGGCCAACGTCCTGACTTTC. Its protein product is CATSDLSGGANVLTF.

This clonotype was seen many times. The rearrangement uses TRBV29-1 and TRBJ2-2; tentative D call: TRBD2 (6 bases). Looked up from germline, CDR1 is SQVTM and CDR2 is ANQGSEA. Trimming cost V 8 bases and J 6 bases, with 19 bases left between them. The CDR3 contains 14 residues. The CDR3: CSHSGGGVAGELFF. CDR3 sequence (DNA): TGCAGCCATTCCGGGGGAGGCGTTGCCGGGGAGCTGTTTTTT.

In regard to this clonotype: This sequence may be a read error, since a much larger clone differs from it by one base. V gene TRBV20-1 combines with J gene TRBJ2-7, with D maybe TRBD2 (6 bases). The CDR3 is 16 amino acids. Per germline, CDR1 DFQATT and CDR2 SNEGSKA (reference sequence). The DNA for the CDR3 is TGCTGTGCTAGCGATACTGAGTCGCTTTACTCCTACGAGCAGTACTTC. Protein sequence: CCASDTESLYSYEQYF.

This clonotype was counted many times. The chain combines TRBV20-1 with TRBJ2-3; D may be TRBD2 (5 bases). CDR3 length: 13 residues. Germline V gives CDR1 DFQATT, CDR2 SNEGSKA (reference sequence). V was pared by 3 bases and J by 1 base, with 8 bases between. In DNA, the CDR3 is TGCAGTGCTAGGGACTTCCGCACAGATACGCAGTATTTT. The encoded protein is CSARDFRTDTQYF.

The rearrangement uses TRBV28 and TRBJ1-5; D may be TRBD1 (5 bases). V shed 10 bases and J shed 2 bases, with 15 bases lying between them. The CDR3 has 14 amino acids. Germline CDR1 and CDR2: MDHEN and SYDVKM. DNA of the CDR3: TGTGCCACCGTCTCCGGGGCCGGCAATCAGCCCCAGCATTTT. It yields the protein CATVSGAGNQPQHF. The variable domain in full, with the rest retrieved from reference TRBV28 and TRBJ1-5, is DVKVTQSSRYLVKRTGEKVFLECVQDMDHENMFWYRQDPGLGLRLIYFSYDVKMKEKGDIPEGYSVSREKKERFSLILESASTNQTSMYLCATVSGAGNQPQHFGDGTRLSIL.

This clonotype has a count of ten or more. J is TRBJ2-1 and V is TRBV12-3 or TRBV12-4; 8 positions match TRBD2. The junction had 7 bases not matched to a gene; V was cut back by 3 bases and J by 9 bases. The CDR3 covers 14 residues. The CDR3 reads CASSLSAGGREQFF. The CDR3 DNA sequence: TGTGCCAGCAGTTTGTCGGCGGGAGGCCGTGAGCAGTTCTTC.